The 30 T cell receptor beta chains given below trace back to one sample, sequenced in a study of T cell responses to AZD1222 COVID-19 vaccine. Profiling relied on immunoSEQ multiplex PCR, and the TCRdb table lists in-frame clones only, not all of them. The top ten hold about 1% of the sample, which has about 200,000 clones, 90% to 95% seen once. The material was peripheral blood, obtained 28 days after the second AZD1222 dose. These receptors originate from an adult who received the AZD1222 COVID-19 vaccine.

The chain combines TRBV7-3 with TRBJ2-1, with D possibly TRBD2 on 6 matching bases. CDR3 length equals 15 residues. The ends were cut back, 4 bases at V and 0 bases at J, with 10 bases in the middle. CDR1 SGHTA and CDR2 FQGTGA come from the germline V gene. DNA for the CDR3: TGTGCCAGCAGCTCAGTGGGGGGCTCCTACAATGAGCAGTTCTTC. As protein: CASSSVGGSYNEQFF.

The rearrangement uses TRBV2 and TRBJ1-1; TRBD1 might be the D (6 bases). The ends were cut back, 3 bases at V and 7 bases at J, with 15 bases in the middle. The CDR3 is 14 residues long. The germline CDR1 and CDR2 sequences are SNHLY and FYNNEI. This chain's CDR3 is CASSDPYTRGEAFF. The CDR3 nucleotides are TGTGCCAGCAGTGACCCTTACACCAGGGGTGAAGCTTTCTTT.

This chain connects TRBV6-5 to TRBJ1-1; 10 nucleotides align to TRBD1. The ends lost 6 bases at V and 2 bases at J; junction bases unmatched: 3. The germline V gene has CDR1 MNHEY and CDR2 SVGAGI. This CDR3 comprises 14 residues. The CDR3 DNA is TGTGCCAGCAGCCGGACAGGGGGAAACACTGAAGCTTTCTTT. This encodes CASSRTGGNTEAFF.

This rearrangement joins TRBV10-3 to TRBJ2-1, with a weak D call TRBD1 (5 bases). The germline V gene encodes CDR1 ENHRY and CDR2 SYGVKD. V was shortened by 4 bases and J by 6 bases, with 13 bases between the two germline ends. The CDR3 totals 14 residues. CDR3 protein: CAISADSRGNEQFF. CDR3 bases: TGTGCCATCAGTGCCGACAGCCGTGGCAATGAGCAGTTCTTC.

J is TRBJ2-7 and V is TRBV13, with D possibly matching TRBD1 (7 bases). Germline lookup yields CDR1 PRHDT and CDR2 FYEKMQ (reference sequence). The CDR3 has 15 residues. With 3 bases removed from V and 5 bases from J, the gap between germline ends came to 17 bases. The CDR3 sequence is CASSLRQGGKDEQYF. In DNA, the CDR3 is TGTGCCAGCAGCTTGCGACAGGGAGGTAAGGACGAGCAGTACTTC.

This chain connects TRBV9 to TRBJ2-5; D perhaps matches TRBD1 (6 bases). Trimming cost V 3 bases and J 1 base, with 7 bases left between them. Germline V gene sequence: CDR1 SGDLS, CDR2 YYNGEE. The CDR3 spans 13 residues. This CDR3 reads CASSEGVQETQYF. The DNA of the CDR3 is TGTGCCAGCAGCGAGGGGGTCCAAGAGACCCAGTACTTC.

The chain combines TRBV7-9 with TRBJ2-7, with D possibly being TRBD1 or TRBD2 (5 bases each). Germline V CDR1 and CDR2: SEHNR, FQNEAQ (reference sequence). Trimming stripped 5 bases from V and 6 bases from J, with 17 bases between. CDR3 length: 14 amino acids. The CDR3 nucleotides are TGTGCCAGCAGCCGACCTCAAGGGGCGGGCGAGCAGTACTTC. Translated: CASSRPQGAGEQYF.

The V gene is TRBV6-5, the J gene TRBJ1-4; 8 bases map to TRBD1. Germline V gives CDR1 MNHEY, CDR2 SVGAGI. The length of the CDR3 is 14 residues. The trim removed 4 bases at V and 7 bases at J, leaving 5 bases unmatched. The CDR3 sequence: CASSFDRGTEKLFF. The CDR3 coding sequence is TGTGCCAGCAGTTTCGACAGGGGCACTGAAAAACTGTTTTTT.

The chain uses TRBV24-1 and TRBJ1-6; D is unresolved. Germline CDR1 and CDR2: KGHDR and SFDVKD. The CDR3 length is 14 residues. V dropped 7 bases and J dropped 7 bases, with 13 bases sitting between them. The CDR3 bases are TGTGCCACCAGCGGAGGGCACGGGAATTCACCCCTCCACTTT. Its protein product is CATSGGHGNSPLHF.

This chain joins TRBV3-1 (or the pseudogene TRBV3-2) and TRBJ2-7, with a tentative D call TRBD1 (5 bases). Germline CDR1 is LGHDT and CDR2 is YNNKEL (reference sequence). V was pared by 3 bases and J by 0 bases, with 12 bases between. The CDR3 is 15 amino acids. CDR3 loop: CASSHGHRSSYEQYF. The DNA for the CDR3 is TGTGCCAGCAGCCACGGTCACAGGAGCTCCTACGAGCAGTACTTC.

This chain uses TRBV3-1 (or the pseudogene TRBV3-2) with TRBJ1-3; D not resolved. Looked up from germline, CDR1 is LGHDT and CDR2 is YNNKEL (reference sequence). The CDR3 consists of 15 residues. Deletions cut 0 bases from V and 5 bases from J, with 11 bases between. The CDR3 DNA reads TGTGCCAGCAGCCAAGATCCCGAGGGTAGAAACACCATATATTTT. Translating it yields CASSQDPEGRNTIYF.

The rearrangement joins TRBV7-9 to TRBJ1-6, with 7 nucleotides matching TRBD1. Germline V gene data show CDR1 as SEHNR and CDR2 as FQNEAQ (reference sequence). Losses at the gene ends were 1 base for V and 8 bases for J; bases not matched to a gene: 5. This CDR3 is built from 15 residues. The CDR3 sequence is CASSLDGTAYSPLHF. CDR3 bases: TGTGCCAGCAGCTTAGACGGGACAGCATATTCACCCCTCCACTTT.

The chain combines TRBV10-3 with TRBJ1-1; 9 bases align to TRBD1. J gave up 4 bases and V 8 bases, and 8 bases lay outside the gene matches. The germline V gene has CDR1 ENHRY and CDR2 SYGVKD. The CDR3 consists of 14 residues. The DNA for the CDR3 is TGTGCCATCTGGGCGGGACAGGGAATCACTGAAGCTTTCTTT. Protein: CAIWAGQGITEAFF.

The V gene is TRBV21-1, the J gene TRBJ2-5; TRBD2 reflects the table's D call only, with no check against the DNA. TRBV21-1 is given as a pseudogene. The CDR3 contains 15 residues. CDR3 residues: CASSKVATSEETQYF. CDR3 nucleotides: TGTGCCAGCAGCAAAGTTGCGACTAGCGAAGAGACCCAGTACTTC.

The rearrangement uses TRBV19 and TRBJ1-6; D unclear. V dropped 4 bases and J dropped 9 bases, with 10 bases sitting between them. The CDR3 consists of 13 residues. Germline CDR1 is LNHDA and CDR2 is SQIVND (reference sequence). CDR3 sequence reads: CASSTEAGSPLHF. In DNA form, the CDR3 reads TGTGCCAGTAGTACTGAGGCGGGTTCACCCCTCCACTTT.

V gene TRBV29-1 combines with J gene TRBJ1-2; D is ambiguous. This CDR3 has 13 residues. V lost 1 base and J lost 7, with 13 bases in between. Germline V gene sequence: CDR1 SQVTM, CDR2 ANQGSEA. The CDR3, as DNA: TGCAGCGTTGAAGCGTGGGCCGGCCGTGGCTACACCTTC. It encodes CSVEAWAGRGYTF.

The V and J genes are TRBV5-6 and TRBJ1-4, with 9 bases lining up with TRBD1. After removal of 4 bases from V and 8 bases from J, the junction contained 6 bases not matched to a gene. This CDR3 is built from 14 residues. In germline, CDR1 is SGHDT, CDR2 YYEEEE. CDR3 protein: CASSEGQGWEKLFF. In nucleotides, the CDR3 is TGTGCCAGCAGCGAGGGACAGGGTTGGGAAAAACTGTTTTTT.

The chain couples TRBV7-9 to TRBJ2-7; 7 bases are shared with TRBD1. Germline loops: CDR1 SEHNR, CDR2 FQNEAQ (reference sequence). This CDR3 has 16 amino acids. J gave up 1 base and V 2 bases, and 8 bases lay outside the gene matches. The CDR3 DNA follows: TGTGCCAGCAGCTTAAGAGGGACAGCCTCATCCTACGAGCAGTACTTC. Its protein is CASSLRGTASSYEQYF.

V is TRBV4-2 and J is TRBJ1-2; unclear D gene. This CDR3 is 16 amino acids long. Per the germline V gene, CDR1 is LGHNA and CDR2 is YNFKEQ. The ends were cut back, 0 bases at V and 4 bases at J, with 15 bases in the middle. This CDR3 reads CASSQDLSPGIYGYTF. CDR3 coding DNA: TGTGCCAGCAGCCAAGATTTAAGCCCCGGGATCTATGGCTACACCTTC.

The chain employs TRBV5-1 and TRBJ1-4; a possible D gene is TRBD1 (5 bases). V lost 2 bases and J 4 bases, leaving 9 bases between the germline ends. Per germline, CDR1 SGHRS and CDR2 YFSETQ. The CDR3 length is 14 residues. The CDR3 loop is CASSFGTVNEKLFF. The CDR3 DNA reads as TGCGCCAGCAGCTTCGGGACGGTTAATGAAAAACTGTTTTTT. Full variable domain (missing parts from reference TRBV5-1 and TRBJ1-4): KAGVTQTPRYLIKTRGQQVTLSCSPISGHRSVSWYQQTPGQGLQFLFEYFSETQRNKGNFPGRFSGRQFSNSRSEMNVSTLELGDSALYLCASSFGTVNEKLFFGSGTQLSVL.

The chain recombines TRBV5-4 with TRBJ1-1, with 8 positions matching TRBD1. Germline values: CDR1 SGHNT, CDR2 YYREEE (reference sequence). CDR3 length: 14 amino acids. Unmatched junction bases numbered 6, after V lost 4 bases and J lost 4 bases. The CDR3 region is CASSTRTGITEAFF. The CDR3, as DNA: TGTGCCAGCAGCACTCGGACAGGGATCACTGAAGCTTTCTTT.

This chain links TRBV7-9 with TRBJ2-3; TRBD1 agrees at 10 bases. Looked up from germline, CDR1 is SEHNR and CDR2 is FQNEAQ (reference sequence). Trimming took 4 bases from V and 4 from J; bases not matched to a gene: 2. CDR3 length equals 14 residues. The CDR3 nucleotides read TGTGCCAGCAGCTCGGGACAGGGGTCAGATACGCAGTATTTT. It is translated as CASSSGQGSDTQYF.

The chain employs TRBV5-1 and TRBJ1-1, with TRBD1 identical over 7 bases. V shed 5 bases and J 4 bases; nucleotides not matched to a gene: 11. Looked up from germline, CDR1 is SGHRS and CDR2 is YFSETQ. There are 15 residues in the CDR3. The CDR3 region is CASRSQGVEGTEAFF. As DNA, the CDR3 is TGCGCCAGCAGGTCCCAGGGGGTTGAAGGCACTGAAGCTTTCTTT.

The chain is built from TRBV24-1 and TRBJ1-2, with D possibly matching TRBD1 (6 bases). Trimming shortened V by 5 bases and J by 3 bases, and 12 bases separated the two germline ends. The CDR3 loop spans 14 amino acids. Per germline, CDR1 KGHDR and CDR2 SFDVKD. The CDR3 sequence: CATSGGTWDYGYTF. CDR3 nucleotide sequence: TGTGCCACCAGTGGTGGGACATGGGACTATGGCTACACCTTC.

The chain employs TRBV6-4 and TRBJ2-2; TRBD1 matches at 7 bases. V shed 8 bases, J shed 0 bases, and the junction held 3 bases outside the gene matches. This CDR3 is 14 amino acids long. From germline, CDR1 is MRHNA and CDR2 SNTAGT. The CDR3 sequence is CASQTGTNTGELFF. In DNA form, the CDR3 reads TGTGCCAGCCAGACAGGGACGAACACCGGGGAGCTGTTTTTT.

The chain uses TRBV3-1 (or the pseudogene TRBV3-2) and TRBJ2-7; no definite D call. Trimming took off 1 base at V and 1 base at J, with 8 bases between the two ends. This CDR3 has 14 amino acids. Germline V gives CDR1 LGHDT, CDR2 YNNKEL (reference sequence). The CDR3 here is CASSQVTSSYEQYF. CDR3 nucleotides: TGTGCCAGCAGCCAAGTTACGTCTTCCTACGAGCAGTACTTC.

Only one count was recorded for this clone. The rearrangement joins TRBV9 to TRBJ1-2, with TRBD1 identical over 7 bases. There are 14 residues in the CDR3. Germline values: CDR1 SGDLS, CDR2 YYNGEE. The V and J ends lost 5 bases and 3 bases, in that order; junction bases with no gene match: 7. The CDR3 reads CASSPGTVHYGYTF. The CDR3 DNA sequence: TGTGCCAGCAGTCCTGGGACAGTACACTATGGCTACACCTTC.

The J gene is TRBJ1-5, the V gene TRBV29-1, with 7 bases fitting TRBD1. V trimming: 5 bases; J trimming: 3 bases; junction bases outside the gene matches: 4. CDR3 length: 13 amino acids. Germline V CDR1 and CDR2: SQVTM, ANQGSEA. In nucleotides, the CDR3 is TGCAGCGTTCGGGACAGCTCCAATCAGCCCCAGCATTTT. Protein: CSVRDSSNQPQHF.

The gene calls are TRBV12-5 and TRBJ2-1; D unresolved. V was clipped by 6 bases and J by 0 bases, with 15 bases between them. Germline V gives CDR1 LGHNT, CDR2 FRNRAP. The CDR3 runs to 16 residues. The CDR3, as DNA: TGTGCTAGTGGCCCTCGACTTGATACCTCCTACAATGAGCAGTTCTTC. Amino acid sequence: CASGPRLDTSYNEQFF.

The table lists this clone with a count of one. The chain joins TRBV29-1 to TRBJ2-1; TRBD1 matches at 7 bases. V dropped 2 bases and J dropped 9; count of bases not matched to a gene: 13. This CDR3 region has 15 residues. The germline CDR1 and CDR2 sequences are SQVTM and ANQGSEA. CDR3 in DNA: TGCAGCGTTGAATCGGAAGAGGGGGCGCGTTTTGAGCAGTTCTTC. It translates to CSVESEEGARFEQFF.